A selection of T cell receptor beta chains follows, all from one sample in a study of blood T cell repertoires in COVID-19. Measured with immunoSEQ multiplex PCR; TCRdb has only the in-frame clones, and not every one. The data show 150,000 to 200,000 clones, around 78% seen once. Source material: peripheral blood. All receptors derive from an elderly woman with active or convalescent COVID-19. Both conserved end residues are part of each CDR3. A D gene is named only where the DNA matches it firmly. Size tells how often a clone was seen (once, few, many) or the class of an expanded clone, and some rows leave it out.

v_call	d_call	j_call	clone_size	cdr3_length	cdr3_aa	cdr3_nt
TRBV28	TRBD1	TRBJ1-5	NA	15	CASSADRGLNQPQHF	TGTGCCAGCAGCGCGGACAGGGGACTCAATCAGCCCCAGCATTTT
TRBV5-1	TRBD2	TRBJ2-3	NA	16	CASSLVVAGGADTQYF	TGCGCCAGCAGCTTGGTGGTAGCGGGGGGAGCAGATACGCAGTATTTT
TRBV5-1	NA	TRBJ2-3	NA	14	CASSLGTSGDTQYF	TGCGCCAGCAGCTTGGGGACAAGTGGAGATACGCAGTATTTT
TRBV7-8	TRBD1	TRBJ2-7	once	15	CASSLFPGQGPEQYF	TGTGCCAGCAGCTTATTCCCGGGACAGGGACCCGAGCAGTACTTC
TRBV9	NA	TRBJ1-1	NA	15	CASRPSTGMNTEAFF	TGTGCCAGCAGACCCTCGACAGGTATGAACACTGAAGCTTTCTTT
TRBV4-2	TRBD2	TRBJ2-7	NA	16	CASSQVAGGSSYEQYF	TGTGCCAGCAGCCAAGTAGCGGGGGGCTCCTCCTACGAGCAGTACTTC
TRBV6-2/TRBV6-3	TRBD1	TRBJ1-4	NA	14	CASSLGTDNEKLFF	TGTGCCAGCAGTTTGGGGACAGATAATGAAAAACTGTTTTTT
TRBV5-1	NA	TRBJ2-7	NA	12	CASSLYGYEQYF	TGCGCCAGCAGCTTGTACGGCTACGAGCAGTACTTC
TRBV28	NA	TRBJ2-7	NA	14	CASKAGGMVYEQYF	TGTGCCAGCAAGGCCGGGGGAATGGTCTACGAGCAGTACTTC
TRBV28	TRBD1	TRBJ1-6	NA	14	CASRIGTGNSPLHF	TGTGCCAGCAGAATCGGGACAGGGAACTCACCCCTCCACTTT